The source of this TCR beta chain is a study of T cell repertoires in cytomegalovirus infection (dated by TCRdb to about 2019). With respect to the entire study: Because public TCR beta signatures pointed to carriage of CMV infection together with the matching HLA type, the HLA type of each donor mattered for the analysis.

Sequenced on an Illumina HiSeq 1500. TCRdb took the public reads, trimmed them with fastp at Q25, ran MiXCR for clone calling and kept in-frame beta chains. Rows are combined by CDR3 protein, so each entry shows the most common genes and DNA. For this sample the table gives roughly 300,000 distinct CDR3 sequences, of which under 30% were detected only once. Of the sample, approximately 15% is held by the ten largest clones. About this clonotype: Its binding antigen is unknown. Base qualities are not provided; no much larger clone lies one nucleotide away.

What the study reported, not specific to this receptor: The ex vivo response was dominated by HLA-C-restricted CMV-specific TCR beta clonotypes, which also provided the single most frequent clonotype in two of eight donors. Carriers of CMV infection plus the relevant HLA type were discriminated by the cumulative frequency of public TCR beta family members in the study cohort and in an independent approximately 400-donor cohort.

The germline V gene supplies CDR1 SGHVS and CDR2 FNYEAQ. The CDR3 has 13 amino acids, counting the end cysteine and phenylalanine. The sequence is cut down to CDR3 DNA, 39 bases in frame from base 1. V gives up 3 bases and J gives up 5 bases, and the segment between their germline ends measures 8 bases. The sequencing sample was made of PBMCs. This TCR was recovered from a human donor in good health (CMV status not recorded). Some clones in this sample may be carry-over from other donors' samples. The sequence links TRBV7-6 to TRBJ1-5; a tentative D call is TRBD1 (5 bases match). The CDR3: CASSFRAHQPQHF. The DNA sequence is as follows: TGTGCCAGCAGCTTCAGGGCCCATCAGCCCCAGCATTTT.